A selection of T cell receptor beta chains follows, all from one sample in a study of post-analysis software for immune sequencing data. Using its own MiXCR run on the PCR reads, TCRdb lists one record per CDR3 protein. The sample contains around 250,000 distinct CDR3 sequences, about 38% of which appear only once. The sequenced material came from blood. These receptors were taken from a girl aged 5 to 17 with multiple sclerosis. Each CDR3 is given with its conserved first and last residue. The D gene is left open where the match is weak. Expanded clones are given a class, and other clones once, few, many or no size at all.

CDR3aa,CDR3nt,abundance,d_gene,v_gene,j_gene
CSDLRGALDYGYTF,TGCAGCGACCTCAGGGGCGCGTTAGACTATGGCTACACCTTC,many,-,TRBV29-1,TRBJ1-2
CASSDRGGYNEQYF,TGTGCCAGCTCAGACAGGGGAGGCTACAATGAGCAGTACTTC,few,TRBD1,TRBV6-1,TRBJ2-7
CASSSGLAGPRQETQYF,TGTGCCAGCAGCTCGGGACTAGCGGGGCCTCGTCAAGAGACCCAGTACTTC,many,TRBD2,TRBV7-7,TRBJ2-5
CAISESTGGTDTQYF,TGTGCCATCAGTGAGTCGACAGGGGGTACAGATACGCAGTATTTT,many,TRBD1,TRBV10-3,TRBJ2-3
CASSERASANTGELFF,TGTGCCAGCAGTGAACGGGCTAGCGCGAACACCGGGGAGCTGTTTTTT,few,-,TRBV2,TRBJ2-2
CASSYSHTNTEAFF,TGTGCCAGCAGTTACTCTCACACCAACACTGAAGCTTTCTTT,-,-,TRBV6-5,TRBJ1-1
CASSRGAGANVLTF,TGTGCCAGTAGTAGGGGAGCTGGGGCCAACGTCCTGACTTTC,many,-,TRBV19,TRBJ2-6
CASSPGGGRPQHF,TGTGCCAGCAGCCCCGGAGGGGGCCGGCCCCAGCATTTT,-,TRBD1,TRBV11-2,TRBJ1-5
CASSTPATNEKLFF,TGTGCCAGCAGTACACCTGCAACTAATGAAAAACTGTTTTTT,many,-,TRBV28,TRBJ1-4
CASRDRSYEQYF,TGTGCCAGCAGGGACCGGAGCTACGAGCAGTACTTC,-,-,TRBV2,TRBJ2-7
CASSPWPSPGGLDEQFF,TGTGCCAGCAGCCCATGGCCCAGTCCGGGGGGTCTTGATGAGCAGTTCTTC,-,TRBD2,TRBV9,TRBJ2-1
CSASAGTSGVNEQFF,TGCAGTGCTAGTGCCGGGACTAGCGGGGTTAATGAGCAGTTCTTC,many,TRBD2,TRBV20-1,TRBJ2-1
CASSQGFQDEGANEQFF,TGTGCCAGCAGCCAAGGATTTCAGGACGAGGGGGCCAATGAGCAGTTCTTC,-,TRBD1,TRBV4-2,TRBJ2-1
CSVRSAGWDNEQFF,TGCAGCGTACGTAGCGCCGGGTGGGACAATGAGCAGTTCTTC,-,-,TRBV29-1,TRBJ2-1
CASSSRGTGLDTGELFF,TGTGCCAGCAGTTCCCGAGGGACAGGGTTAGACACCGGGGAGCTGTTTTTT,-,TRBD1,TRBV27,TRBJ2-2
CASSRLAETQYF,TGTGCCAGCAGCCGACTCGCAGAGACCCAGTACTTC,-,-,TRBV7-2,TRBJ2-5
CASSVTTGTDTQYF,TGCGCCAGCAGTGTGACGACAGGCACAGATACGCAGTATTTT,many,-,TRBV10-1,TRBJ2-3
CASSLVGPVETQYF,TGCGCCAGCAGCTTAGTGGGTCCAGTTGAGACCCAGTACTTC,-,-,TRBV5-1,TRBJ2-5
CAINDRGPNIQYF,TGTGCCATCAACGACAGGGGGCCCAACATTCAGTACTTC,few,TRBD1,TRBV2,TRBJ2-4
CASSQDSGYSYEQYF,TGCGCCAGCAGCCAAGATTCAGGTTACTCCTACGAGCAGTACTTC,many,-,TRBV4-1,TRBJ2-7
CASSLDGYGYTF,TGTGCCAGCAGCTTAGACGGCTATGGCTACACCTTC,many,-,TRBV7-6,TRBJ1-2
CAGQQGRRAETQYF,TGTGCCGGACAACAGGGACGGAGGGCGGAGACCCAGTACTTC,few,-,TRBV2,TRBJ2-5